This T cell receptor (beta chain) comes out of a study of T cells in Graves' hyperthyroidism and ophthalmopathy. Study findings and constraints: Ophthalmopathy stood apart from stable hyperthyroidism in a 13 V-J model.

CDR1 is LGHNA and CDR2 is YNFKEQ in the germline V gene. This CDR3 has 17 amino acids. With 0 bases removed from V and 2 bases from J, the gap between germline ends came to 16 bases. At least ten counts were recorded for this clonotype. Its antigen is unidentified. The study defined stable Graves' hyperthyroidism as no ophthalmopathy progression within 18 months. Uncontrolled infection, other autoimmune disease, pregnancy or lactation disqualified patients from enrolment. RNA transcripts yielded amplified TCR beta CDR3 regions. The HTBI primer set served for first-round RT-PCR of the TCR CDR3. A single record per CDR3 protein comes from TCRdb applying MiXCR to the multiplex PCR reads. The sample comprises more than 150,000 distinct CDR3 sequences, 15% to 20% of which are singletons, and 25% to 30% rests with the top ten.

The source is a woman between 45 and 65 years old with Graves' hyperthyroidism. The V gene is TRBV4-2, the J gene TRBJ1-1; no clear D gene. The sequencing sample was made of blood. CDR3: CASSQDYNRRRNTEAFF. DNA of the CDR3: TGTGCCAGCAGCCAAGATTATAATAGGCGGCGAAACACTGAAGCTTTCTTT.